Included here is one T cell receptor (beta chain) sequence, with context. Its target is unknown. This entry is derived from a study of PD-1 blockade in classical Hodgkin lymphoma. Some clones are missing from TCRdb's copy, which holds only in-frame ones; the method was immunoSEQ multiplex PCR. The profile shows over 75,000 clones, 90% of them singletons. Time point: cycle 4 day 1 (C4D1), after more than five weeks of nivolumab. Exposure to brentuximab vedotin varied, and each patient had relapsed following autologous stem cell transplantation. Best responses included complete response and partial response; otherwise, the best response was progressive disease. Findings and limits, study-wide: Exclusion removed patients who began nivolumab under 1 year after ASCT.

The CDR3 sequence is 12 residues long. Trimming cost V 7 bases and J 8 bases, with 11 bases left between them. CDR1 and CDR2 from the germline V gene are MDHEN and SYDVKM. The sequence was collected from a human donor with classical Hodgkin lymphoma. The chain joins TRBV28 to TRBJ1-4; D not certain. The sequenced sample was peripheral blood mononuclear cells (PBMCs), obtained before the fourth cycle of nivolumab. The CDR3 DNA reads TGTGCCAGCACAGGTCCCTCCGAAAAACTGTTTTTT. Translating it yields CASTGPSEKLFF. The full variable domain, in which reference TRBV28 and TRBJ1-4 provide the parts outside the CDR3, is DVKVTQSSRYLVKRTGEKVFLECVQDMDHENMFWYRQDPGLGLRLIYFSYDVKMKEKGDIPEGYSVSREKKERFSLILESASTNQTSMYLCASTGPSEKLFFGSGTQLSVL.